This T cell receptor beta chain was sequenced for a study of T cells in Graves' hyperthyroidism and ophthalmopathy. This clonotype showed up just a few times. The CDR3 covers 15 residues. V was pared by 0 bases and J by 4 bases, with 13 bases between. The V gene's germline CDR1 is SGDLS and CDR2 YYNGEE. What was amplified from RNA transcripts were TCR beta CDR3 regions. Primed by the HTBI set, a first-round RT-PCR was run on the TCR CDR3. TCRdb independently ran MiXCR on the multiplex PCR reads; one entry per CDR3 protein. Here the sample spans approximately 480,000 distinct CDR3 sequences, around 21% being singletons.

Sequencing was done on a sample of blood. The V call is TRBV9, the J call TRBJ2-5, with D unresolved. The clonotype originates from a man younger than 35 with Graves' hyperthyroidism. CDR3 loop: CASSVDPAVGETQYF. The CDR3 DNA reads TGTGCCAGCAGCGTAGACCCCGCAGTGGGAGAGACCCAGTACTTC.